The 25 T cell receptor beta chains presented below share a single source sample, sequenced in a study of beta chain features in type 1 diabetes. Whole-study findings and limits: Shorter TCRB CDR3s, moderately but significantly so, marked every one of the four CD4+ subsets in Type 1 diabetes patients.

Expressed TCRB transcripts were sequenced, since all the RNA that had been isolated was reverse transcribed. Generated by immunoSEQ multiplex PCR, the TCRdb table keeps only in-frame clones and is missing some. The sample has about 260,000 clones; roughly 22% are singletons. For these TCRs, the target antigens are not known. The sequencing input was naive CD4+ T cells from blood. The receptors shown here come from a woman between 40 and 55 years old with type 1 diabetes.

The V gene is TRBV7-2, the J gene TRBJ2-2; D is undetermined. V lost 5 bases and J 7 bases, leaving 14 bases between the germline ends. CDR1 is SGHTA and CDR2 is FQGNSA in the germline V gene. The CDR3 runs 14 residues. Here the CDR3 reads CASSHNTRGGELFF. CDR3 sequence (DNA): TGTGCCAGCAGCCACAACACCCGTGGCGGGGAGCTGTTTTTT.

This clone was recorded a few times. The sample holds other DNA sequences that translate to the same CDR3. This chain uses TRBV18 with TRBJ2-7; 8 positions match TRBD1. The CDR3 runs 14 residues. Germline assignment: CDR1 KGHSH and CDR2 LQKENI. V dropped 3 bases and J dropped 2; count of bases not matched to a gene: 3. For the CDR3, the DNA is TGTGCCAGCTCACCGGGGACAGGACCCTACGAGCAGTACTTC. It specifies CASSPGTGPYEQYF.

This clone was seen more than once but under ten times. The chain recombines TRBV19 with TRBJ1-5; D unclear. Trimming stripped 2 bases from V and 6 bases from J, with 8 bases between. Looked up from germline, CDR1 is LNHDA and CDR2 is SQIVND (reference sequence). CDR3 size: 13 residues. CDR3: CASSILMAQPQHF. The CDR3 region has the DNA TGTGCCAGTAGTATACTTATGGCTCAGCCCCAGCATTTT.

The chain links TRBV5-1 to TRBJ2-4; 9 nucleotides agree with TRBD2. The CDR3 consists of 16 residues. With 2 bases clipped from V and 8 bases from J, the junction kept 11 bases outside the gene matches. Germline CDR1 and CDR2: SGHRS and YFSETQ. DNA for the CDR3: TGCGCCAGCAGCTTTGGGACTAGCCGCCCGGGTGACATTCAGTACTTC. It translates to CASSFGTSRPGDIQYF.

The rearrangement joins TRBV19 to TRBJ2-1; 8 positions agree with TRBD2. V lost 5 bases, J lost 7 bases, and 13 bases stayed unmatched. The V gene's germline CDR1 is LNHDA and CDR2 SQIVND (reference sequence). The CDR3 covers 16 residues. The CDR3 DNA follows: TGTGCCAGTAGTTTCTATACTAGCGGAGGGGTTAATGAGCAGTTCTTC. Protein: CASSFYTSGGVNEQFF. The full variable domain, completed using reference TRBV19 and TRBJ2-1, is DGGITQSPKYLFRKEGQNVTLSCEQNLNHDAMYWYRQDPGQGLRLIYYSQIVNDFQKGDIAEGYSVSREKKESFPLTVTSAQKNPTAFYLCASSFYTSGGVNEQFFGPGTRLTVL.

This sequence joins TRBV9 and TRBJ2-5; weak D call: TRBD1 (6 bases). The CDR3 consists of 14 residues. Germline CDR1 SGDLS, CDR2 YYNGEE. Deletions cut 1 base from V and 3 bases from J, with 10 bases between. CDR3 DNA: TGTGCCAGCAGCGTAAGGGCAGGGGAAGAGACCCAGTACTTC. Residues: CASSVRAGEETQYF.

The chain combines TRBV9 with TRBJ2-7, with TRBD1 matching over 9 bases. From germline, CDR1 is SGDLS and CDR2 YYNGEE. The CDR3 is 15 residues long. V gave up 3 bases and J gave up 0 bases; unmatched junction bases: 4. CDR3 DNA: TGTGCCAGCAGCGCGGACAGGGGACTCTCCTACGAGCAGTACTTC. It encodes CASSADRGLSYEQYF.

This clone was seen more than once but under ten times. This rearrangement joins TRBV5-4 to TRBJ1-5; 8 bases fit TRBD1. Losses at the gene ends were 0 bases for V and 6 bases for J; bases not matched to a gene: 8. Germline CDR1 and CDR2: SGHNT and YYREEE (reference sequence). CDR3 size: 16 residues. DNA of the CDR3: TGTGCCAGCAGCTTGGAGGCAGGGGGCGACGGTCAGCCCCAGCATTTT. Residues: CASSLEAGGDGQPQHF.

This chain links TRBV27 with TRBJ1-1; 11 nucleotides line up with TRBD1. CDR1 and CDR2 (germline): MNHEY, SMNVEV (reference sequence). With V trimmed by 3 bases and J by 7 bases, 10 bases remained unmatched. CDR3 length equals 16 residues. The CDR3 nucleotides are TGTGCCAGCAGTTTCCTACCATCGGGACAGGGGGTTGAAGCTTTCTTT. Its protein is CASSFLPSGQGVEAFF.

The gene calls are TRBV20-1 and TRBJ1-1; the D gene is possibly TRBD1 (6 bases). Trimming stripped 6 bases from V and 5 bases from J, with 10 bases between. Germline V lookup: CDR1 DFQATT, CDR2 SNEGSKA (reference sequence). CDR3 length: 11 residues. The CDR3 bases are TGCAGTGCGCGAACAGGGACTGAAGCTTTCTTT. This encodes CSARTGTEAFF.

This clone was seen a handful of times. V gene TRBV14 combines with J gene TRBJ1-4; unclear D gene. In germline, CDR1 is SGHDN, CDR2 FVKESK. Trimming pared 7 bases from V and 10 bases from J, leaving 13 bases between. CDR3 length: 12 amino acids. The CDR3 bases are TGTGCCAGCACCGAAGGACGGGGAAAACTGTTTTTT. As protein: CASTEGRGKLFF.

This rearrangement joins TRBV6-5 to TRBJ2-7; 7 nucleotides align to TRBD1. This CDR3 is built from 14 residues. Germline loops: CDR1 MNHEY, CDR2 SVGAGI. With 2 bases clipped from V and 3 bases from J, the junction kept 4 bases outside the gene matches. The CDR3 DNA reads TGTGCCAGCAGTTACCGGGACAGACTCTACGAGCAGTACTTC. Translating it yields CASSYRDRLYEQYF.

This clone was seen only a few times. Here the CDR3 DNA reads TGCGCCAGCTCTCGACTAAACCCCTCCTACGAGCAGTACTTC. This sequence encodes CASSRLNPSYEQYF. The rearrangement joins TRBV23-1 to TRBJ2-7; tentative D call: TRBD2 (5 bases). TRBV23-1 is marked as an open reading frame, function uncertain. This CDR3 spans 14 amino acids. Deletions cut 8 bases from V and 0 bases from J, with 14 bases between.

This clone was recorded a few times. The chain is built from TRBV9 and TRBJ1-2; D is possibly TRBD1 (5 bases). The CDR3 length is 16 residues. The V end was cut by 4 bases, the J end by 2 bases, with 18 bases between. CDR1 and CDR2 (germline): SGDLS, YYNGEE. The CDR3 reads CASSPIRWGGNYGYTF. As DNA, the CDR3 is TGTGCCAGCAGCCCAATCCGATGGGGGGGAAACTATGGCTACACCTTC.

CDR3 sequence reads: CAISEWGLPGELFF. The CDR3 region has the DNA TGTGCCATCAGTGAGTGGGGCCTCCCCGGGGAGCTGTTTTTT. The rearrangement links TRBV10-3 to TRBJ2-2, with TRBD1 as a possible D gene (5 bases). The V end was cut by 1 base, the J end by 6 bases, with 9 bases between. In germline, CDR1 is ENHRY, CDR2 SYGVKD. CDR3 length equals 14 residues.

The V gene is TRBV7-2, the J gene TRBJ1-3; D unclear. The V end was cut by 5 bases, the J end by 0 bases, with 8 bases between. Germline CDR1 is SGHTA and CDR2 is FQGNSA. The length of the CDR3 is 14 residues. The CDR3 sequence: CASSLDFSGNTIYF. CDR3 DNA sequence: TGTGCCAGCAGCCTCGACTTCTCTGGAAACACCATATATTTT. Drawing the rest from reference TRBV7-2 and TRBJ1-3, the complete variable domain is GAGVSQSPSNKVTEKGKDVELRCDPISGHTALYWYRQSLGQGLEFLIYFQGNSAPDKSGLPSDRFSAERTGGSVSTLTIQRTQQEDSAVYLCASSLDFSGNTIYFGEGSWLTVV.

This clone has only a few counts. The chain employs TRBV9 and TRBJ2-7; D is possibly TRBD2 (6 bases). Germline CDR1 and CDR2: SGDLS and YYNGEE. V was cut by 0 bases and J by 7 bases, with 11 bases left in between. The CDR3 loop spans 13 amino acids. CDR3 protein: CASSVGREAEQYF. CDR3 nucleotide sequence: TGTGCCAGCAGCGTAGGGAGGGAAGCGGAGCAGTACTTC.

This clone has only a few counts. This chain links TRBV29-1 with TRBJ2-1; 7 bases map to TRBD1. V lost 4 bases and J lost 7; bases outside the gene matches: 7. From germline, CDR1 is SQVTM and CDR2 ANQGSEA. The CDR3 spans 13 residues. CDR3 bases: TGCAGCGTTGGGGGAAACAGGGGAAATGAGCAGTTCTTC. Amino acids: CSVGGNRGNEQFF.

A few counts support this clone. The chain carries TRBV5-1 and TRBJ2-2; 10 nucleotides agree with TRBD2. With V trimmed by 3 bases and J by 4 bases, 3 bases remained unmatched. Germline V gene data show CDR1 as SGHRS and CDR2 as YFSETQ. This CDR3 comprises 15 residues. The chain's CDR3 is CASSYLAGVTGELFF. DNA of the CDR3: TGCGCCAGCAGCTACCTAGCGGGAGTCACCGGGGAGCTGTTTTTT.

In this sample, this clone turned up a few times. This rearrangement joins TRBV13 to TRBJ1-5; D not resolved. CDR3 size: 14 residues. With 3 bases removed from V and 4 bases from J, the gap between germline ends came to 10 bases. CDR1 is PRHDT and CDR2 is FYEKMQ in the germline V gene (reference sequence). This CDR3 is CASSFGSDNQPQHF. CDR3 sequence (DNA): TGTGCCAGCAGCTTCGGGTCAGATAATCAGCCCCAGCATTTT.

This clone was recorded only once. The chain combines TRBV19 with TRBJ2-3, with 7 bases fitting TRBD2. CDR3 size: 14 residues. In germline, CDR1 is LNHDA, CDR2 SQIVND (reference sequence). The V gene end was trimmed by 4 bases and the J gene end by 5 bases; junction bases not matched to a gene: 6. CDR3 DNA: TGTGCCAGTAGTACGCGGGAGCTCGGAGATACGCAGTATTTT. Translated, it gives CASSTRELGDTQYF.

This clone was found a few times. This chain links TRBV7-9 with TRBJ2-7; 8 positions match TRBD2. There are 15 residues in the CDR3. Trimming removed 3 bases from V and 6 bases from J; junction bases left unmatched: 10. Germline CDR1 SEHNR, CDR2 FQNEAQ (reference sequence). The CDR3 DNA sequence: TGTGCCAGCAGCTTTTCGGGACTAGGAGGAAGCGAGCAGTACTTC. This translates into CASSFSGLGGSEQYF.

The chain joins TRBV18 to TRBJ2-1; 9 nucleotides line up with TRBD2. The CDR3 is made up of 15 amino acids. From germline, CDR1 is KGHSH and CDR2 LQKENI. V trimming: 7 bases; J trimming: 1 base; junction bases outside the gene matches: 5. CDR3 in DNA: TGTGCCAGCTTCCTGACTAGCGGTTCCTACAATGAGCAGTTCTTC. This gives the protein CASFLTSGSYNEQFF.

This chain joins TRBV29-1 and TRBJ2-7, with unresolved D. There are 14 residues in the CDR3. V was trimmed by 7 bases and J by 3 bases, leaving 19 bases between them. Germline CDR1 SQVTM, CDR2 ANQGSEA. Here the CDR3 DNA reads TGCAGCGCCGGCGACATTTTAGGTTTCTACGAGCAGTACTTC. The encoded protein is CSAGDILGFYEQYF.

In its sample, this clone was seen a few times. The chain joins TRBV30 to TRBJ1-2; no reliable D call. The germline V and J ends were trimmed by 3 bases and 7 bases, with 12 bases remaining between them. The germline V gene encodes CDR1 GTSNPN and CDR2 SVGIG (reference sequence). This CDR3 is built from 12 residues. CDR3 in DNA: TGTGCCTGGAGAAGTCAGGAGGTTGGCTACACCTTC. This codes for CAWRSQEVGYTF.